The present T cell receptor (beta chain) was sequenced within a study of cytomegalovirus exposure and HLA in healthy donors (dated by TCRdb to 2016 to 2017). Looking at the study overall: In an earlier analysis of under 600 of the donors, about 260 Gb of sequence data and 90 million to 120 million unique TCR beta sequences from some 170 million T cells were reported. All discovery cohort repertoires had been generated on a single sequencing platform. To study patterns of TCR occurrence, a later analysis re-analyzed previously published TCR beta repertoires from several hundred donors and added high-resolution HLA genotyping. In the later analysis, no new phenotypic data were used to find candidate immune exposures; instead, reliance was placed on TCR beta sequences and their occurrence across donors. The T cell repertoires of some 700 subjects were profiled by immunosequencing and related to cytomegalovirus serostatus. Both class I and class II loci were covered by HLA typing, at four-digit resolution. Across about 370 genotyped donors of the cohort, an average of roughly 230,000 unique TCR beta nucleotide sequences per donor were sequenced, and roughly 20% of those sequences were non-productive. Because of strong linkage in the cohort, five DR-DQ haplotypes were treated as single units for association and clustering. Of the approximately 400 genotyped donors, over 65% fell in the genetic ancestry cluster associated with self-reported Caucasian donors. The study aimed to test whether signatures of past pathogen exposure could be identified by cataloging public T cell receptors. Besides the first cohort of roughly 700 subjects, a separate validation cohort made up of over a hundred different subjects was used. A later genetic analysis used genome-wide SNP genotypes for about 60% of the roughly 700 donors, treating that subset as a discovery cohort. High-throughput TCR immunosequencing, statistical association of individual TCRs with disease status, and machine learning were combined to predict cytomegalovirus infection status. An earlier analysis of nearly 600 of the donors applied high-throughput TCR beta sequencing to assess whether each TCR beta V gene segment acted as functional or pseudogenic. Typing coverage differed by locus: A, B, C, DRB1 and DQB1 were typed in about 620-640 donors, DQA1 in roughly 500, DPA1 in around 610, and DPB1 in 400 to 480. Alongside the repertoire data, information on donor age, sex, ethnicity and CMV serostatus was compiled. An early release that covered 500 to 800 HLA-typed donors contained about 300 gigabases of sequencing data and tens of millions of unique TCR sequences.

Library generation was performed with the immunoSEQ multiplex PCR assay. For the multiplex PCR, a mixture combining 60 forward primers for TCR Vbeta segments and 13 reverse primers for TCR Jbeta segments was used. Amplification of the CDR3 region of rearranged TCR beta genes was performed with a multiplex PCR assay on genomic DNA. The amplified TCR beta libraries were sequenced on the Illumina HiSeq System as 87-base-pair reads. The paper's data handling went like this. A later analysis tallied tens of millions of unique TCR beta chains across the 610 or so repertoires, and approximately 11 million of those chains were shared by two or more donors. Raw reads were error-corrected and collapsed into unique sequences by a nearest-neighbor algorithm in which closely related sequences were merged to remove PCR and sequencing errors. CDR3 sequences were aligned to IMGT reference sequences to assign V, D and J gene segments. For a sequence to be retained, a match of at least six nucleotides to both a V gene segment and a J gene segment was required. A rearrangement was called productive if the CDR3 had no stop codons and remained in frame with V and J, and every other rearrangement was called non-productive. Following IMGT convention, CDR3 was defined as the stretch from the second conserved V-encoded cysteine to the conserved J-encoded phenylalanine. The earlier analysis of roughly 590 of the donors excluded any sequence lacking an unambiguous match to a single V gene segment. In an earlier analysis of several hundred of the donors, V segments were called functional above 56.7% productive rearrangements and were called segregating when the between-donor standard deviation exceeded 5%. To diagnose cytomegalovirus status from the catalog of TCR beta chain sequences, a statistical classification framework was built. In a later analysis, V and J genes were assigned by comparing TCR nucleotide sequences against IMGT/GENE-DB human TR gene sequences. The TCRdist pipeline was used in a later analysis to assign CDR3 sequences and most-parsimonious VDJ recombination scenarios. A later analysis defined each TCR beta chain by its CDR3 amino acid sequence plus V-gene family, and excluded reads lacking a unique V-gene family. In a later analysis, 450 to 600 highly shared, low-generation-probability nucleotide sequences were removed to address suspected cross-contamination and a sequencing artifact. In a later analysis, a clonal expansion index for each public chain was calculated from normalized within-repertoire ranks of inferred template counts. A later analysis computed generation probabilities with a VDJ recombination model fitted to out-of-frame rearrangements, and checked the results against IGoR. A later analysis scored TCR-TCR, TCR-HLA and TCR-CMV co-occurrence with hypergeometric tests, applying a repertoire-size bias correction to TCR pairs. False discovery rates were estimated in a later analysis by permuting HLA or CMV assignments 20 times. A later analysis grouped co-occurring TCRs with DBSCAN, adding TCRdist sequence similarity when clustering within HLA-allele-positive subsets. Repertoires with fewer than 30,000 or more than 120,000 public chains, plus five repertoires with anomalous nucleotide sharing, were excluded from co-occurrence clustering. The clones in this table, taken by TCRdb from immuneACCESS, are in-frame only. Not every clone is retained; where verified, under half of the shortfall comes from an unresolved V gene, and the cause of the rest is unknown. The DNA gave D and trimming, while V, J and clone size come from that table. The table for this sample lists under 200,000 clones; over 75% of them were counted only once. The ten largest clones add up to about 9.3% of the sample.

Findings and caveats that apply to the study as a whole: The study listed 150 to 200 TCR beta chains as associated with cytomegalovirus. A further reported finding was that TCR beta sequences accurately predicted the HLA-A and HLA-B alleles for most subjects in the first cohort. In a later analysis, most CMV-associated TCR beta chains were found to appear HLA-restricted, with HLA associations seemingly driven largely by CMV exposure. In a later analysis, HLA-associated TCR beta chains showed more clonal expansion and lower generation probabilities than non-associated chains that were equally common. Sequencing depth was assumed to be roughly uniform across donors in the presence/absence analyses, though that assumption may not hold. Three of the identified cytomegalovirus-associated TCR beta chains were confirmed in vitro to be specific for cytomegalovirus antigens. Because the 87-base-pair reads could not distinguish some IMGT-functional V segments, including TRBV6-2 and TRBV6-3, those segments were excluded. HLA typing was unavailable for some donors at each locus, so association tests used only the typed subset. When HLA alleles, especially DR and DQ, strongly co-occurred, TCR associations were difficult to assign to individual alleles. Only TCR beta chains were sequenced in this cohort, and the absence of alpha or paired-chain data limited detectable features. Linkage disequilibrium might explain the correlated functional status among segregating V segments, but an unknown experimental factor could not be excluded. A cluster of highly shared sequence variants was judged likely to be a technical artifact of the sequencing pipeline. Broadly in line with IMGT annotations, most TCR beta V segments showed up in productive rearrangements about 87% or about 30% of the time in an earlier analysis of 587 of the donors. At a false discovery rate of 0.05, a later analysis linked around 15,000 TCR beta sequences to specific HLA alleles. A later analysis found that TCR association rates varied across HLA loci, with DRB1 alleles showing the most associated TCRs and HLA-C alleles the fewest. Most TCR sequences were observed very rarely across donors, whereas some public TCRs were present in many individuals. The earlier analysis of fewer than 750 of the donors excluded roughly 17 rarely observed V segments, including chromosome 9 orphons, because counts were too low. According to a later analysis, parvovirus B19, influenza, CMV and Epstein-Barr virus appeared linked to several top co-occurrence clusters. Compared with the 666-donor mean, donors in an Asian-associated ancestry cluster had fewer N-insertions in productive TCRs, according to a later genetic analysis. The authors suggested that the approach could potentially be extended to other disease states and immunological phenotypes. For the cohort, immune exposure information was limited to CMV serostatus. The classifier was reported to diagnose cytomegalovirus status with high specificity and sensitivity in both the original cohort and the validation cohort. A later genetic analysis associated a missense DCLRE1C variant with V-gene and J-gene trimming of TCR beta chains, and an independent cohort replicated the association.

In total, 666 healthy bone marrow donors made up the cohort. Cohort members were all nominally healthy when sampled, although unrecorded immune exposures were likely present. The donor was CMV seropositive and belonged to the group of 250 to 350 seropositive cohort members. Every donor gave a peripheral blood sample, and the peripheral blood mononuclear cells from that sample were used for TCR beta sequencing. The Qiagen DNeasy Blood Extraction Kit was used to extract genomic DNA from the blood cell samples. A note on this clone: Its antigen is currently not known. No base quality values were provided; no much bigger clone lies one nucleotide off.

Reading the germline V gene gives CDR1 MGHRA and CDR2 YSYEKL. Including cysteine and phenylalanine, the CDR3 has 16 amino acids. The sequence is cut down to CDR3 DNA, 48 bases in frame from base 1. V sheds 0 bases and J sheds 4 bases, leaving 14 bases between their ends. The chain joins TRBV4-1 to TRBJ2-3; the D gene cannot be resolved reliably. Material: PBMCs. The TCR comes from a man in his late teens or twenties in good health and CMV-seropositive. For the CDR3, the sequence is CASSQDSITAADTQYF. The sequenced DNA is TGCGCCAGCAGCCAAGATAGCATAACGGCGGCAGATACGCAGTATTTT.